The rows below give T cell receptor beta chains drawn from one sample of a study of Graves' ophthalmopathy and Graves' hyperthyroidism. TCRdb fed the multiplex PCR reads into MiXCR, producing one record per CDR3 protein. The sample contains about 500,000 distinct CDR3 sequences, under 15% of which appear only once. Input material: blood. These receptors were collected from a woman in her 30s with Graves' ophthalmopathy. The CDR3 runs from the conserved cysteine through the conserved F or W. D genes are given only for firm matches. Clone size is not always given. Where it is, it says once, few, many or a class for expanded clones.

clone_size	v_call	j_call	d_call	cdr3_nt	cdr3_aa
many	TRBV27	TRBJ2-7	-	TGTGCCAGCAGCCCGCTCGACAGCTACGAGCAGTACTTC	CASSPLDSYEQYF
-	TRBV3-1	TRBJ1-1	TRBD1	TGTGCCAGCAGCCTAGGTAGACAGGGGTACACTGAAGCTTTCTTT	CASSLGRQGYTEAFF
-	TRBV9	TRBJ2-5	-	TGTGCCAGCAGCGTAGACAATAACCAAGAGACCCAGTACTTC	CASSVDNNQETQYF
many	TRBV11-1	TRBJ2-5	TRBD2	TGTGCCAGCAGCCCATTGTCGTTGCGGGGGGGCGGGGAGACCCAGTACTTC	CASSPLSLRGGGETQYF
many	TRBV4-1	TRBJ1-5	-	TGCGCCAGCAGCCCTAACCTCTCCGGGGGAAATAGCAATCAGCCCCAGCATTTT	CASSPNLSGGNSNQPQHF
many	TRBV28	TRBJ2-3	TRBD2	TGTGCCAGCAGTATCTCCGGGGGGGGAAGCACAGATACGCAGTATTTT	CASSISGGGSTDTQYF
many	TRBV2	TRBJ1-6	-	TGTGCCAGCAGCCCGAGCCTGTCCACCTCCTATAATTCACCCCTCCACTTT	CASSPSLSTSYNSPLHF
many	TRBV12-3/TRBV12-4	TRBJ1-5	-	TGTGCCAGCAGTTTACGGGGAAATCAGCCCCAGCATTTT	CASSLRGNQPQHF
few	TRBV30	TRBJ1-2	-	TGTGCCTGGGGCGACGGAATTGGCTACACCTTC	CAWGDGIGYTF
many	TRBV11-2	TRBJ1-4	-	TGTGCCAGCAGCTTATTCGAAAAACTGTTTTTT	CASSLFEKLFF
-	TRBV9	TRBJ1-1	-	TGTGCCAGCAGCGTTGGGGGGAAGACCCAAGCTTTCTTT	CASSVGGKTQAFF
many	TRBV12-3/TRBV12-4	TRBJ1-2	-	TGTGCCAGCAGTGAGAGACGGGGTTTCTATGGCTACACCTTC	CASSERRGFYGYTF
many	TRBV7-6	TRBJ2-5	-	TGTGCTGAACATGAGCTCGATGCAGAGACCCAGTACTTC	CAEHELDAETQYF
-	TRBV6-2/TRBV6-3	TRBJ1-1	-	TGTGCCAGCAGTGTCCAGAACACTGAAGCTTTCTTT	CASSVQNTEAFF
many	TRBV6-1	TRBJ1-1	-	TGTGCCAGCAGACCCAAGTGGGACCTCCTGAACACTGAAGCTTTCTTT	CASRPKWDLLNTEAFF
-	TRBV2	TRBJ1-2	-	TGTGCCAGCAGTGACAGGCAGTCGGACGGCTACACCTTC	CASSDRQSDGYTF
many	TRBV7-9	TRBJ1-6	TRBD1	TGTGCCAGCACCGGGACAGGGTCCGTTAATTCACCCCTCCACTTT	CASTGTGSVNSPLHF
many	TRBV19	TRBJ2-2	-	TGTGCCAGTAGTATAGCTGTAGTTACCGGGGAGCTGTTTTTT	CASSIAVVTGELFF
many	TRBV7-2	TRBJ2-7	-	TGTGCCAGCAGCCAAAGCTTGGGGCTCTCCTACGAGCAGTACTTC	CASSQSLGLSYEQYF
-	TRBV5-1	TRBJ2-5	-	TGCGCCAGCAGCTTGGTTCCCCGGGCCCAAGAGACCCAGTACTTC	CASSLVPRAQETQYF
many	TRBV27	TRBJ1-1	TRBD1	TGTGCCAGCAGGAGGGGGCTAAGAGCTTTCTTT	CASRRGLRAFF
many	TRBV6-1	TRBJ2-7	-	TGTGCCAGCAGTCCCTACAGGCGCTCCCTCTACGAGCAGTACTTC	CASSPYRRSLYEQYF
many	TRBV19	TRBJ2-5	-	TGTGCCAGTAGTATAGCCCCTGTGCGGGGACAAGAGACCCAGTACTTC	CASSIAPVRGQETQYF
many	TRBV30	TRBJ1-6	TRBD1	TGTGCCTGGAGTACCGGGACAGTAAATTCACCCCTCCACTTT	CAWSTGTVNSPLHF
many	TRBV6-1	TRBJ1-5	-	TGTGCCAGCAGTGAATTGGCTCAGCCCCAGCATTTT	CASSELAQPQHF
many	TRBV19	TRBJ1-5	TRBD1	TGTGCCAGTAGTGGACAGGGGGGATATCAGCCCCAGCATTTT	CASSGQGGYQPQHF
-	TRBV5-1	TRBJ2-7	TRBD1	TGCGCCAGCAGCCACATGACAGGGAGCGAGCAGTACTTC	CASSHMTGSEQYF
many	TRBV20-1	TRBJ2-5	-	TGCAGTGCTACCCGGCAAGAGACCCAGTACTTC	CSATRQETQYF
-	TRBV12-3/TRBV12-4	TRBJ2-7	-	TGTGCCAGCAGCCTAACTAGGTCCTCCGGCGAGCAGTACTTC	CASSLTRSSGEQYF
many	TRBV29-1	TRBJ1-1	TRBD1	TGCAGCGTCGGATCGACAGGGGAATCCCGGAACACTGAAGCTTTCTTT	CSVGSTGESRNTEAFF
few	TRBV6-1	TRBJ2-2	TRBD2	TGTGCCAGCAGTCTAGCGGGAAAGAACACCGGGGAGCTGTTTTTT	CASSLAGKNTGELFF
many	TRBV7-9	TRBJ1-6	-	TGTGCCAGCAGCGGTGACAGGCTATCACCCCTCCACTTT	CASSGDRLSPLHF
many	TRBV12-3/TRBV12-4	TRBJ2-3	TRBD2	TGTGCCAGCAGTTTCGCGGGACTAGCGGGCACAGATACGCAGTATTTT	CASSFAGLAGTDTQYF